The 19 T cell receptor beta chains below all came from one sample that was sequenced in a study of blood T cells in healthy people across ages. A J-beta primer mix and a sample-barcoded 5' primer were used in a second PCR of about 7 to 11 cycles. TCRdb analysed the 5' RACE reads with MiXCR anew, one entry per CDR3 protein. The data hold more than 650,000 distinct CDR3 sequences, with around a fifth observed a single time. Sequenced input: blood. The origin of the receptors is a man in his 70s in good health.

This clonotype has at least ten counts. This rearrangement joins TRBV7-2 to TRBJ1-1; D is unresolved. Trimming removed 1 base from V and 0 bases from J, with 12 bases in between. The CDR3 sequence is 16 residues long. The germline gives CDR1 SGHTA, CDR2 FQGNSA. The CDR3 reads CASSLVSTRMNTEAFF. The CDR3 nucleotides are TGTGCCAGCAGCTTAGTTTCGACCCGAATGAACACTGAAGCTTTCTTT.

This clonotype was counted only a few times. This sequence joins TRBV7-9 and TRBJ2-4, with 7 positions matching TRBD1. CDR3 size: 14 residues. V lost 4 bases and J lost 4; bases outside the gene matches: 4. Germline CDR1 reads SEHNR; CDR2 reads FQNEAQ (reference sequence). The CDR3 DNA reads as TGTGCCAGCAGCTCGACAGGGATAAAAAACATTCAGTACTTC. It specifies CASSSTGIKNIQYF.

CDR3 nucleotides: TGTGCCAGCAGTGAACTTAAGACCCAAGCCGGTGAAAAACTGTTTTTT. Protein: CASSELKTQAGEKLFF. The rearrangement joins TRBV6-1 to TRBJ1-4; D not certain. The CDR3 is 16 residues long. The germline V gene has CDR1 MNHNS and CDR2 SASEGT. V was cut by 2 bases and J by 7 bases, with 17 bases left in between.

This clonotype has a handful of counts. The V and J genes are TRBV29-1 and TRBJ1-2; D unclear. Germline CDR1 is SQVTM and CDR2 is ANQGSEA. This CDR3 region has 12 residues. The V gene lost 1 base and the J gene lost 5 bases, with 8 bases spanning the gap. The CDR3 reads CSVEVVGYGYTF. CDR3 in DNA: TGCAGCGTTGAAGTAGTAGGGTATGGCTACACCTTC.

CDR3 DNA sequence: TGTGCCAGCAGCATATGGACAGGGGATTTGTCCTACGAGCAGTACTTC. Translation: CASSIWTGDLSYEQYF. The gene calls are TRBV7-9 and TRBJ2-7; TRBD1 agrees at 9 bases. The germline CDR1 and CDR2 sequences are SEHNR and FQNEAQ (reference sequence). The CDR3 is 16 residues long. Unmatched junction bases numbered 9, after V lost 5 bases and J lost 1 base. The whole variable domain, remainder taken from reference TRBV7-9 and TRBJ2-7, is DTGVSQNPRHKITKRGQNVTFRCDPISEHNRLYWYRQTLGQGPEFLTYFQNEAQLEKSRLLSDRFSAERPKGSFSTLEIQRTEQGDSAMYLCASSIWTGDLSYEQYFGPGTRLTVT.

The CDR3 is CAISGGTGAPYEQYF. DNA for the CDR3: TGTGCCATCAGTGGAGGGACAGGGGCCCCCTACGAGCAGTACTTC. This chain links TRBV10-3 with TRBJ2-5, with 10 bases aligning to TRBD1. The end of the DNA is better explained by TRBJ2-7, so the J call may be wrong. Germline CDR1 ENHRY, CDR2 SYGVKD. This CDR3 region has 15 residues.

This clonotype was counted between two and nine times. The chain combines TRBV20-1 with TRBJ2-1; TRBD1 agrees at 7 bases. With V trimmed by 3 bases and J by 12 bases, 8 bases remained unmatched. The CDR3 consists of 12 residues. CDR1 is DFQATT, CDR2 SNEGSKA, per germline (reference sequence). In DNA form, the CDR3 reads TGCAGTGCTAGTAAACAGGGGTGGGTGCAGTTCTTC. Its protein product is CSASKQGWVQFF.

The chain uses TRBV5-5 and TRBJ1-6; maybe TRBD1 (5 bases). CDR3 length equals 15 residues. The V gene lost 0 bases and the J gene lost 8 bases, with 12 bases spanning the gap. Per germline, CDR1 SGHKS and CDR2 YYEKEE (reference sequence). The CDR3, as DNA: TGTGCCAGCAGCTTGGGGCCGACAGTCGATTCACCCCTCCACTTT. This sequence encodes CASSLGPTVDSPLHF.

V is TRBV5-1 and J is TRBJ1-4; the D gene is possibly TRBD1 (5 bases). Trimming removed 5 bases at V and 8 bases at J, with 22 bases between. This CDR3 contains 16 residues. Germline CDR1 reads SGHRS; CDR2 reads YFSETQ. The CDR3: CASRPQGWGTEEKLFF. The CDR3 DNA follows: TGCGCCAGCAGACCCCAGGGCTGGGGCACGGAGGAAAAACTGTTTTTT.

V gene TRBV29-1 combines with J gene TRBJ2-6, with D unclear. Trimming stripped 5 bases from V and 0 bases from J, with 5 bases between. Germline V gene lookup returns CDR1 SQVTM and CDR2 ANQGSEA. The CDR3 covers 13 residues. This CDR3 reads CSVRFSGANVLTF. CDR3 nucleotides: TGCAGCGTTCGATTCTCTGGGGCCAACGTCCTGACTTTC.

A word on this clonotype: A read error may account for a junction end that differs from germline. The chain has TRBV20-1 and TRBJ1-2, with TRBD1 matching 7 bases. The CDR3 runs 13 residues. Looked up from germline, CDR1 is DFQATT and CDR2 is SNEGSKA (reference sequence). In DNA, the CDR3 is TGCAGTGCTCCACCGGGACAGAGCTATGACTACACCTTC. This encodes CSAPPGQSYDYTF.

V usage is TRBV2 and J usage is TRBJ2-3; TRBD1 agrees at 8 bases. Germline-derived CDR1 and CDR2 are SNHLY and FYNNEI. The CDR3 totals 14 residues. J gave up 8 bases and V 6 bases, and 10 bases lay outside the gene matches. CDR3: CASSSGTGTLTQYF. The CDR3 DNA follows: TGTGCCAGCAGCTCCGGGACAGGAACTCTTACGCAGTATTTT.

V gene TRBV12-3 or TRBV12-4 combines with J gene TRBJ2-3; D is perhaps TRBD2 (7 bases). The CDR3 loop spans 16 amino acids. V was clipped by 5 bases and J by 8 bases, with 23 bases between them. CDR3 protein: CASSARGAIGGGTQYF. DNA for the CDR3: TGTGCCAGCAGTGCCCGGGGGGCAATTGGGGGAGGTACGCAGTATTTT.

The chain joins TRBV20-1 to TRBJ1-2, with D maybe TRBD1 (6 bases). The V end was cut by 6 bases, the J end by 11 bases, with 16 bases between. Germline V gene sequence: CDR1 DFQATT, CDR2 SNEGSKA (reference sequence). CDR3 length: 11 residues. The CDR3 loop reads CSAARGSVYTF. In DNA form, the CDR3 reads TGCAGTGCAGCTAGGGGGTCCGTTTACACCTTC.

CDR3 nucleotide sequence: TGCAGTGCTGAGAAGGCGGGAGGGGGATCCTCTCAAGAGACCCAGTACTTC. It codes for CSAEKAGGGSSQETQYF. The V and J genes are TRBV20-1 and TRBJ2-5, with TRBD2 matching 9 bases. Germline V gene lookup returns CDR1 DFQATT and CDR2 SNEGSKA (reference sequence). The CDR3 covers 17 residues. V was clipped by 5 bases and J by 2 bases; unmatched bases: 15.

This clonotype showed up just a few times. The chain joins TRBV6-5 to TRBJ2-3, with D perhaps matching TRBD1 (6 bases). Germline V lookup: CDR1 MNHEY, CDR2 SVGAGI. CDR3 length: 16 amino acids. Trimming took 0 bases from V and 2 from J, leaving 12 bases between them. CDR3 DNA: TGTGCCAGCAGTTACTCGGGGACACCCACCACAGATACGCAGTATTTT. This sequence encodes CASSYSGTPTTDTQYF.

This clonotype was recorded a few times. V is TRBV6-1 and J is TRBJ2-3; 8 bases fit TRBD1. The J segment lost 6 bases and the V segment lost 5 bases, leaving 4 bases of the junction unmatched. CDR1 is MNHNS and CDR2 is SASEGT in the germline V gene. There are 13 residues in the CDR3. The CDR3 DNA sequence: TGTGCCAGCAGTCCGAGGGACAGGGATACGCAGTATTTT. As protein: CASSPRDRDTQYF.

In this sample, this clonotype turned up a few times. V and J are TRBV6-1 and TRBJ2-1; 9 bases are a match to TRBD1. With V trimmed by 7 bases and J by 3 bases, 4 bases remained unmatched. Germline CDR1 reads MNHNS; CDR2 reads SASEGT. This CDR3 region has 14 residues. CDR3 protein: CASNGQGFYNEQFF. The CDR3 DNA sequence: TGTGCCAGCAACGGACAGGGGTTCTACAATGAGCAGTTCTTC.

This clonotype was counted a few times. The CDR3 DNA follows: TGTGCCAGCAGCCTGGAGGACAGGGGCAATCAGCCCCAGCATTTT. Protein: CASSLEDRGNQPQHF. This chain connects TRBV5-5 to TRBJ1-5; the match to TRBD1 covers 8 bases. V gave up 4 bases and J gave up 2 bases; unmatched junction bases: 5. Germline V lookup: CDR1 SGHKS, CDR2 YYEKEE (reference sequence). The CDR3 covers 15 residues.